Listed here is a single T cell receptor (beta chain). Its specificity is unknown. CD8 cells regarded as naive lacked CD45RO, were positively chosen for CCR7, and omitted terminally differentiated effector memory CD45RA+ cells. Donors comprised only Caucasian adults living in Nashville, Tennessee. The CDR3 sequence is 16 residues long. Trimming removed 0 bases from V and 5 bases from J, with 16 bases in between. Germline CDR1 reads SEHNR; CDR2 reads FQNEAQ (reference sequence). These data come from a study of shared clonotypes between healthy human individuals. The study, taken as a whole, reports: On the whole, naive subsets had larger estimated richness than memory subsets had.

An even split of each subset's genomic DNA across several immunoSEQ plates was performed. Assay: immunoSEQ multiplex PCR; the TCRdb copy retains only in-frame clones and omits some. The data hold approximately 2,200,000 clones, with 90% to 95% observed a single time. This clonotype was obtained from a man aged 18 to 30 in good health. Some clones in this sample may be carry-over from other donors' samples. Sequencing was carried out using naive CD8+ T cells from PBMCs. J is TRBJ1-2 and V is TRBV7-9; D gene unclear. The chain's CDR3 is CASSLAEGGEFYGYTF. The CDR3 nucleotides are TGTGCCAGCAGCTTAGCAGAGGGCGGAGAATTTTATGGCTACACCTTC.